The T cell receptor (beta chain) under discussion was sequenced for a study of cytotoxic CD8 clonotypes in ibrutinib-treated CLL. Study-level background: Under twelve relapsed/refractory, roughly 15 treatment-naive; some 18 IGHV unmutated. Following treatment for a median around 11 months, range 6 to 36, response samples were then taken. Study-level results: Clonality increased with ibrutinib response but returned toward baseline at progression. The study sampled sustained-remission and progressing patients at different times.

Germline V gene lookup returns CDR1 MGHRA and CDR2 YSYEKL. The CDR3 totals 10 residues. The V and J ends lost 5 bases and 10 bases respectively, with 5 bases between them. In regard to this clone: Its cognate antigen is unknown.

Measured with immunoSEQ multiplex PCR; TCRdb has only the in-frame clones, and not every one. This sample has 250,000 to 350,000 clones; approximately 76% occur once, and the top ten carry about 5%. The sequence came from a human donor with chronic lymphocytic leukemia. The sample consisted of PBMCs, taken at disease progression, from a patient treated with ibrutinib. The rearrangement joins TRBV4-1 to TRBJ1-4; no clear D. The CDR3 is CASSDRKLFF. The CDR3 DNA sequence: TGCGCCAGCAGCGACCGAAAACTGTTTTTT.